Following are 23 T cell receptor beta chains from one sample sequenced in a study of blood T cell repertoires in COVID-19 (dated by TCRdb to 2019 to 2021). Preparation of the library involved the immunoSEQ multiplex PCR assay. In its TCRdb copy, this immuneACCESS table keeps in-frame sequences only and misses some clones. Where compared with another copy, unresolved V genes explain less than half of these, and the others have no known cause. The sample table lists tens of thousands of clones, 90% of them with a count of one. The biggest ten clones account for 1.5% to 2% of the sample. Sequencing was carried out using peripheral blood. The receptors derive from a man aged 55 to 70 with acute or convalescent COVID-19.

This chain links TRBV5-6 with TRBJ1-2; TRBD1 matches 7 bases. Germline V lookup: CDR1 SGHDT, CDR2 YYEEEE. This CDR3 comprises 14 residues. J was trimmed by 8 bases and V by 4 bases; bases with no gene match: 11. CDR3 region: CASSPGQFLRGYTF. As DNA, the CDR3 is TGTGCCAGCAGCCCGGGACAGTTCCTTAGGGGCTACACCTTC.

The J gene is TRBJ1-1, the V gene TRBV6-2 or TRBV6-3; 8 nucleotides line up with TRBD1. Germline V gene lookup returns CDR1 MNHEY and CDR2 SVGEGT. After removal of 1 base from V and 6 bases from J, the junction contained 16 bases not matched to a gene. The CDR3 length is 18 residues. The CDR3 DNA reads as TGTGCCAGCAGTTACTTACCGGCGACAGGGGTATTATCGGCTGAAGCTTTCTTT. Translating it yields CASSYLPATGVLSAEAFF.

V is TRBV5-1 and J is TRBJ1-5; D is perhaps TRBD1 (5 bases). CDR1 and CDR2 (germline): SGHRS, YFSETQ. The V gene lost 4 bases and the J gene lost 0 bases, with 11 bases spanning the gap. This CDR3 comprises 15 residues. The CDR3 sequence: CASSVRGDSNQPQHF. DNA for the CDR3: TGCGCCAGCAGCGTCCGGGGGGATAGCAATCAGCCCCAGCATTTT.

The chain uses TRBV6-5 and TRBJ1-1; 10 bases agree with TRBD1. This CDR3 has 13 amino acids. The V segment lost 11 bases and the J segment 1 base; nucleotides outside the gene matches: 4. Germline values: CDR1 MNHEY, CDR2 SVGAGI. DNA for the CDR3: TGTGCCGGGAGGACAGGGGGGAACACTGAAGCTTTCTTT. Translation: CAGRTGGNTEAFF.

The chain couples TRBV9 to TRBJ2-1; D may be TRBD1 (7 bases). Germline CDR1 and CDR2: SGDLS and YYNGEE. The CDR3 length is 14 residues. Trimming took off 4 bases at V and 5 bases at J, with 13 bases between the two ends. CDR3 DNA sequence: TGTGCCAGCAGCCGGGGGACAGACAACAATGAGCAGTTCTTC. Amino acids: CASSRGTDNNEQFF.

The chain has TRBV6-5 and TRBJ1-5; tentative D call: TRBD1 (6 bases). V was clipped by 9 bases and J by 5 bases, with 14 bases between them. Germline V CDR1 and CDR2: MNHEY, SVGAGI. This CDR3 is built from 13 residues. CDR3 nucleotide sequence: TGTGCCAGTAGGGGGGGCGCCGATCAGCCCCAGCATTTT. Its protein is CASRGGADQPQHF.

The CDR3 loop is CASSVGSSTDTQYF. In DNA form, the CDR3 reads TGTGCCAGCAGCGTCGGGTCTTCCACAGATACGCAGTATTTT. J is TRBJ2-3 and V is TRBV9; D unclear. Between the trimmed V and J ends, which lost 2 bases and 2 bases, there was a span of 9 bases. Germline assignment: CDR1 SGDLS and CDR2 YYNGEE. This CDR3 has 14 amino acids.

This sequence joins TRBV27 and TRBJ1-5; D gene ambiguous. V was shortened by 3 bases and J by 0 bases, with 9 bases between the two germline ends. The CDR3 spans 15 residues. CDR1 is MNHEY, CDR2 SMNVEV, per germline (reference sequence). The DNA for the CDR3 is TGTGCCAGCAGTTTTTCGGGAGATAGCAATCAGCCCCAGCATTTT. This codes for CASSFSGDSNQPQHF.

This CDR3 is CASSGPYEQYF. The CDR3 DNA reads as TGTGCCAGCAGCGGCCCCTACGAGCAGTACTTC. V and J are TRBV7-9 and TRBJ2-7; D not certain. V was cut by 5 bases and J by 2 bases, with 4 bases left in between. Germline V gene sequence: CDR1 SEHNR, CDR2 FQNEAQ (reference sequence). The CDR3 covers 11 residues.

The rearrangement uses TRBV19 and TRBJ2-5; TRBD1 matches at 7 bases. J lost 2 bases, V lost 3 bases, and 3 bases had no gene match. Germline assignment: CDR1 LNHDA and CDR2 SQIVND (reference sequence). The CDR3 covers 14 residues. The CDR3: CASSIVGQQETQYF. The CDR3 DNA sequence: TGTGCCAGTAGTATCGTGGGACAGCAAGAGACCCAGTACTTC.

The rearrangement uses TRBV27 and TRBJ2-7; TRBD1 matches at 7 bases. Looked up from germline, CDR1 is MNHEY and CDR2 is SMNVEV (reference sequence). The CDR3 sequence is 15 residues long. V gave up 5 bases and J gave up 3 bases; unmatched junction bases: 10. The CDR3, as DNA: TGTGCCAGCAGTCCCAGGGACAGCGGAATCTACGAGCAGTACTTC. Protein: CASSPRDSGIYEQYF.

This chain links TRBV19 with TRBJ1-4, with D possibly being TRBD1 (6 bases). Trimming removed 3 bases from V and 7 bases from J, with 12 bases in between. Germline CDR1 is LNHDA and CDR2 is SQIVND (reference sequence). The CDR3 consists of 14 residues. The CDR3 loop is CASSIQGGGEKLFF. The DNA of the CDR3 is TGTGCCAGTAGTATCCAGGGAGGGGGTGAAAAACTGTTTTTT.

J is TRBJ1-1 and V is TRBV2; 7 nucleotides match TRBD1. From germline, CDR1 is SNHLY and CDR2 FYNNEI. The CDR3 is made up of 14 amino acids. The V gene end was trimmed by 4 bases and the J gene end by 0 bases; junction bases not matched to a gene: 2. CDR3 in amino acids: CASSGDRLNTEAFF. For the CDR3, the DNA is TGTGCCAGCAGTGGGGACAGATTGAACACTGAAGCTTTCTTT.

The J gene is TRBJ1-2, the V gene TRBV6-5; D is ambiguous. CDR3 length equals 10 residues. Germline V gene data show CDR1 as MNHEY and CDR2 as SVGAGI. V was cut by 11 bases and J by 4 bases, with 8 bases left in between. The DNA for the CDR3 is TGTGCCCTCGGTCTCTATGGCTACACCTTC. This encodes CALGLYGYTF.

This chain joins TRBV2 and TRBJ1-5, with a tentative D call TRBD1 (5 bases). Germline lookup yields CDR1 SNHLY and CDR2 FYNNEI. The CDR3 spans 15 residues. V gave up 1 base and J gave up 0 bases, with 7 bases separating them. The CDR3 sequence is CASSEEGYSNQPQHF. Here the CDR3 DNA reads TGTGCCAGCAGTGAAGAGGGGTATAGCAATCAGCCCCAGCATTTT.

This chain joins TRBV4-3 and TRBJ2-1; TRBD2 matches at 11 bases. The CDR3 spans 15 residues. CDR1 LGHNA and CDR2 YSLEER come from the germline V gene. J lost 3 bases, V lost 2 bases, and 0 bases had no gene match. This CDR3 is CASSQTSGSYNEQFF. For the CDR3, the DNA is TGCGCCAGCAGCCAAACTAGCGGGAGCTACAATGAGCAGTTCTTC.

The rearrangement links TRBV12-3 or TRBV12-4 to TRBJ2-2; weak D call: TRBD1 (5 bases). Trimming took 1 base from V and 7 from J, leaving 7 bases between them. CDR3 size: 13 residues. The CDR3 DNA sequence: TGTGCCAGCAGTTTAGGCAGGGACGGGGAGCTGTTTTTT. It specifies CASSLGRDGELFF.

This clone was seen a single time. The V gene is TRBV12-3 or TRBV12-4, the J gene TRBJ2-5; no firm D call. The CDR3 runs 13 residues. Trimming left V 3 bases short and J 5 bases short, with 10 bases between. CDR3 residues: CASSLSPLETQYF. CDR3 nucleotides: TGTGCCAGCAGTTTGTCTCCTTTGGAGACCCAGTACTTC.

The chain is built from TRBV30 and TRBJ1-1; perhaps TRBD1 as D (6 bases). Per the germline V gene, CDR1 is GTSNPN and CDR2 is SVGIG (reference sequence). The CDR3 sequence is 13 residues long. Deletions cut 4 bases from V and 2 bases from J, with 11 bases between. CDR3 sequence (DNA): TGTGCCTGGATGAAAGGGGGTAACACTGAAGCTTTCTTT. It specifies CAWMKGGNTEAFF.

This chain connects TRBV7-2 to TRBJ2-5, with 9 bases matching TRBD1. The trim removed 1 base at V and 5 bases at J, leaving 5 bases unmatched. The germline V gene has CDR1 SGHTA and CDR2 FQGNSA. The CDR3 length is 15 residues. This CDR3 reads CASSLEGQGGETQYF. The CDR3 DNA follows: TGTGCCAGCAGCTTAGAGGGACAGGGAGGGGAGACCCAGTACTTC.

This chain joins TRBV2 and TRBJ1-1; 9 bases agree with TRBD1. The CDR3 covers 14 residues. Germline V CDR1 and CDR2: SNHLY, FYNNEI. V lost 4 bases, J lost 2 bases, and 2 bases stayed unmatched. CDR3 sequence: CASSVQGANTEAFF. The CDR3 bases are TGTGCCAGCAGTGTACAGGGGGCTAACACTGAAGCTTTCTTT.

V and J are TRBV7-9 and TRBJ1-5, with D unresolved. The CDR3 runs to 12 residues. From germline, CDR1 is SEHNR and CDR2 FQNEAQ (reference sequence). Between the trimmed V and J ends, which lost 1 base and 9 bases, there was a span of 7 bases. DNA of the CDR3: TGTGCCAGCAGCTTAGAGGGAGGGCCCCAGCATTTT. Protein product: CASSLEGGPQHF.

The V gene is TRBV2, the J gene TRBJ2-1; a possible D gene is TRBD2 (6 bases). Germline V gives CDR1 SNHLY, CDR2 FYNNEI. The V end lost 6 bases, the J end lost 0 bases, and 15 bases lay between the germline ends. The CDR3 runs to 16 residues. The CDR3 sequence: CASRFPPAGSYNEQFF. The CDR3 DNA reads TGTGCCAGCAGGTTCCCCCCAGCGGGCTCCTACAATGAGCAGTTCTTC.